This TCR beta chain was sequenced during a study of graft-versus-host responses after intestinal transplantation. This table comes from immunoSEQ multiplex PCR, and its TCRdb copy is limited to in-frame clones, with some not included. The table has more than 95,000 clones, approximately 94% seen once. About this clone itself: Its target is unknown.

This CDR3 is built from 12 residues. The V and J ends lost 3 bases and 10 bases respectively, with 12 bases between them. The V gene's germline CDR1 is SEHNR and CDR2 FQNEAQ (reference sequence). This sequence joins TRBV7-9 and TRBJ1-1, with a weak D call TRBD1 (6 bases). Here the sequenced sample was unstimulated CD8+ T cells sorted from spleen or lymph node cells, taken before intestinal transplant. This sequence originates from a human donor who received an intestinal transplant. In DNA, the CDR3 is TGTGCCAGCAGCTTGGGGAAGGGGGGAGCTTTCTTT. This codes for CASSLGKGGAFF. The complete variable domain, with remaining parts taken from reference TRBV7-9 and TRBJ1-1, reads DTGVSQNPRHKITKRGQNVTFRCDPISEHNRLYWYRQTLGQGPEFLTYFQNEAQLEKSRLLSDRFSAERPKGSFSTLEIQRTEQGDSAMYLCASSLGKGGAFFGQGTRLTVV.